This TCR beta chain was found in a study of beta chain features in type 1 diabetes. Germline values: CDR1 MNHNY, CDR2 SVGAGI (reference sequence). V shed 7 bases, J shed 2 bases, and the junction held 6 bases outside the gene matches. The CDR3 runs 14 residues. A remark on this clone: The antigen remains unidentified.

Study findings and constraints: Shortening that was moderate but significant affected the TCRB CDR3s of Type 1 diabetes patients in all four CD4+ subsets.

Per donor, one heparinised blood draw averaged approximately 120 mL. Every bit of the isolated RNA underwent reverse transcription, so sequencing read expressed TCRB transcripts. Sequenced by immunoSEQ multiplex PCR; TCRdb stores in-frame clones only, minus some. This sample has hundreds of thousands of clones, with about an eighth found just once. V is TRBV6-6 and J is TRBJ2-3; 7 positions agree with TRBD1. This receptor was obtained from a man between 18 and 35 years old with type 1 diabetes. The sequencing input was naive CD4+ T cells from blood. CDR3 region: CASTGDSLTDTQYF. The CDR3 region has the DNA TGTGCCAGCACAGGGGACAGCCTCACAGATACGCAGTATTTT.